This TCR beta chain was captured in a study of cytomegalovirus exposure and HLA in healthy donors. 13 Jbeta primers and 60 Vbeta primers were used for the PCR. The protocol was immunoSEQ multiplex PCR, while the TCRdb copy is restricted to in-frame clones and leaves out a portion. Across 200,000 to 250,000 clones, the top ten clones capture roughly 0.89% of the sample. Points from the study as a whole: As a later analysis revealed, most CMV-associated TCR beta chains appeared HLA-restricted. TCR beta sequences reportedly predicted most subjects' HLA-A and HLA-B alleles accurately.

As for this clone: Its antigen is as yet unknown.

Looked up from germline, CDR1 is SQVTM and CDR2 is ANQGSEA. This CDR3 contains 13 residues. The sample was PBMCs. The chain joins TRBV29-1 to TRBJ2-5; D is ambiguous. The better agreement between TRBJ2-7 and the DNA end casts doubt on the J call. The receptor was isolated from a woman aged 25 to 39 in good health and CMV-seropositive. As DNA, the CDR3 is TGCAGCGTTGGAGAGACCGAGTACTACGAGCAGTACTTC. The encoded protein is CSVGETEYYEQYF.